This T cell receptor (beta chain) was recovered during a study of human T cells and chemical hapten exposure. Attachment of unique molecular identifiers to individual cDNA molecules was performed in the library. Under the authors' procedure: Ranging from roughly 20,000 to 690,600, TCR counts per sample had a median value of 95,638. TCRdb re-analysed the RACE reads in MiXCR, keeping a single row per CDR3 protein. None of the V and J calls come from the authors' own analysis; TCRdb made them. The sample carries roughly 110,000 distinct CDR3 sequences, around 10% recorded once. From germline, CDR1 is LGHDT and CDR2 YNNKEL (reference sequence). The trim removed 4 bases at V and 5 bases at J, leaving 11 bases unmatched. CDR3 size: 17 residues. Described time point: pre-sensitization, week 0. The treatment was: therapeutic diphenylcyclopropenone sensitization with weekly scalp DPC.

The sequence was collected from a woman in her forties or fifties with alopecia areata. Some clones in this sample may be carry-over from other donors' samples. The chain has TRBV3-1 and TRBJ2-1; 10 nucleotides align to TRBD2. The material sequenced was whole blood, taken in connection with sensitization to the hapten diphenylcyclopropenone (DPC). The CDR3 DNA reads as TGTGCCAGCAGCCTTTCCCTTGGGACTAGCGACCACAATGAGCAGTTCTTC. Encoded protein: CASSLSLGTSDHNEQFF.